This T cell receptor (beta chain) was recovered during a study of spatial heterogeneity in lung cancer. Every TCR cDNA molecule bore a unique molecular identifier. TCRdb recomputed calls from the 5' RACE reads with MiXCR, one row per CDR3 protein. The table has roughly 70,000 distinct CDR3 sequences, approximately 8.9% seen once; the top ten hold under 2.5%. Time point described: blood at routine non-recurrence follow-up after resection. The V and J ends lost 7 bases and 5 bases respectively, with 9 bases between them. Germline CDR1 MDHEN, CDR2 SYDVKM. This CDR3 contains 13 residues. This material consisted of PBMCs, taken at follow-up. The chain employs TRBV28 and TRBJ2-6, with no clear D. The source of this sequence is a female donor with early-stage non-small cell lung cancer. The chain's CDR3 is CASTLRWANVLTF. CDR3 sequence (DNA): TGTGCCAGCACCCTAAGGTGGGCCAACGTCCTGACTTTC.